Listed here is a single T cell receptor (beta chain). Its antigen remains unknown. Template switching supplied a universal primer site; unique molecular identifiers were carried on the cDNA. TCRdb re-derived calls from the 5' RACE reads in MiXCR, one entry per CDR3 protein. The table includes more than 1.5 million distinct CDR3 sequences, around 33% detected once. Germline CDR1 reads DFQATT; CDR2 reads SNEGSKA (reference sequence). Trimming pared 4 bases from V and 11 bases from J, leaving 23 bases between. The CDR3 consists of 14 residues. This sample is part of a study of identical twins. Study-wide points: Within cord blood, abundant beta clonotypes carried fewer insertions, but memory repertoires showed no such trend.

This TCR was recovered from a newborn girl in good health. Sequencing was performed on cord blood. The gene calls are TRBV20-1 and TRBJ2-5; D is unresolved. In nucleotides, the CDR3 is TGCAGTGCTATGGCCGGGTCTTTGTACAATGAGCAGTACTTC. It encodes CSAMAGSLYNEQYF.